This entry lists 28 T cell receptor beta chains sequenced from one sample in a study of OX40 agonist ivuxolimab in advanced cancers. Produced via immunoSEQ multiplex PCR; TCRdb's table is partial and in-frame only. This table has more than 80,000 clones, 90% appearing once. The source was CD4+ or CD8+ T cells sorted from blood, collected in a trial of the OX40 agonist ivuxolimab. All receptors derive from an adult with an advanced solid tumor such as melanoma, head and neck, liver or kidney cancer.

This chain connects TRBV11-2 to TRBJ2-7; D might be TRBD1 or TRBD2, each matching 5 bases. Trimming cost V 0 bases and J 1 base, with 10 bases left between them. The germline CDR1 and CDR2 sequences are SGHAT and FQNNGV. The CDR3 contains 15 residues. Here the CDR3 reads CASSLDQEGSYEQYF. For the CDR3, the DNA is TGTGCCAGCAGCTTAGATCAAGAGGGGTCCTACGAGCAGTACTTC.

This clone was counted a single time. The CDR3 DNA sequence: TGTGCCAGCAGCCGGACAGGCTACGAGCAGTACTTC. Encoded protein: CASSRTGYEQYF. The genes are TRBV27 and TRBJ2-7, with TRBD1 identical over 7 bases. CDR3 size: 12 residues. The V segment lost 6 bases and the J segment 3 bases; nucleotides outside the gene matches: 2. CDR1 is MNHEY, CDR2 SMNVEV, per germline (reference sequence).

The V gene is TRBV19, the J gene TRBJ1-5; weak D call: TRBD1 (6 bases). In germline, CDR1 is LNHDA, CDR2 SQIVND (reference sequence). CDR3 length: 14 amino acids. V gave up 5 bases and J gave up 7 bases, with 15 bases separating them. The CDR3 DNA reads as TGTGCCAGTAGTCAGGACAGTTCTAAGCAGCCCCAGCATTTT. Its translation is CASSQDSSKQPQHF.

The CDR3: CASAAYSNQPQHF. The DNA for the CDR3 is TGTGCCAGCGCAGCTTATAGCAATCAGCCCCAGCATTTT. The rearrangement joins TRBV2 to TRBJ1-5; D not resolved. This CDR3 has 13 amino acids. Trimming took 8 bases from V and 0 from J, leaving 8 bases between them. Germline V CDR1 and CDR2: SNHLY, FYNNEI.

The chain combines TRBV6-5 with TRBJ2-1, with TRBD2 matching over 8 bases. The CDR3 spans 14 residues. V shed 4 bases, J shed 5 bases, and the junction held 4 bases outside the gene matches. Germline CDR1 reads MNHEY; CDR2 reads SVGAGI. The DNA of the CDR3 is TGTGCCAGCAGTTCGCGGGGGGCCAACAATGAGCAGTTCTTC. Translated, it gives CASSSRGANNEQFF.

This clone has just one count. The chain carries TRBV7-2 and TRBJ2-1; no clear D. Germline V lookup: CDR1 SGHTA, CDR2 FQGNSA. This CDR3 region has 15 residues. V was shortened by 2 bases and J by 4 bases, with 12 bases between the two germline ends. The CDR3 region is CASSLREKAYNEQFF. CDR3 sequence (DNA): TGTGCCAGCAGCTTAAGAGAAAAGGCATACAATGAGCAGTTCTTC.

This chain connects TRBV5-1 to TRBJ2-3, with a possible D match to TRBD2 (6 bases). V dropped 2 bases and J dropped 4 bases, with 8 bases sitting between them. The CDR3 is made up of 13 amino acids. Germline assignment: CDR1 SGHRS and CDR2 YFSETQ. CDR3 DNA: TGCGCCAGCAGCTTAGGAGGGGCAGATACGCAGTATTTT. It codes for CASSLGGADTQYF.

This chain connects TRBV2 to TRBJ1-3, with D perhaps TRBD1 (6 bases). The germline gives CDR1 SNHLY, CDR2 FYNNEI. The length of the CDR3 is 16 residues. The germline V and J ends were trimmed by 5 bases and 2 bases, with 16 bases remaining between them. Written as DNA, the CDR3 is TGTGCCAGCAGTATGACAGGCGGAGTGGCTGGAAACACCATATATTTT. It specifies CASSMTGGVAGNTIYF.

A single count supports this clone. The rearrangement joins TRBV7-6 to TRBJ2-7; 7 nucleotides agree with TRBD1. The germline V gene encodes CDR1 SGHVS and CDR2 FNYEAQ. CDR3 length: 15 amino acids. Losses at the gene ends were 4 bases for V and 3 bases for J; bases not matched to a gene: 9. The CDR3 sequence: CASSSARDRGYEQYF. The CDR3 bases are TGTGCCAGCAGCTCAGCCCGGGACAGAGGCTACGAGCAGTACTTC.

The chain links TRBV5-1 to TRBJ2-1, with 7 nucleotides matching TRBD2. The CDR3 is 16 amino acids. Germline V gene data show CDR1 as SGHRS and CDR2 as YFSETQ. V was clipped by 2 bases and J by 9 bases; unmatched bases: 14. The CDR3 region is CASSFQRGDASSEQFF. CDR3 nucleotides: TGCGCCAGCAGCTTCCAGCGGGGCGACGCAAGCAGTGAGCAGTTCTTC.

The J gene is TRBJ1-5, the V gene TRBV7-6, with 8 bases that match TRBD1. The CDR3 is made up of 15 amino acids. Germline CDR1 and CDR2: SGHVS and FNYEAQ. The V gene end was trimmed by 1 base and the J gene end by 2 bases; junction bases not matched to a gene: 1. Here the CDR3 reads CASSLGGQGNQPQHF. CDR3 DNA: TGTGCCAGCAGCTTAGGGGGACAGGGCAATCAGCCCCAGCATTTT.

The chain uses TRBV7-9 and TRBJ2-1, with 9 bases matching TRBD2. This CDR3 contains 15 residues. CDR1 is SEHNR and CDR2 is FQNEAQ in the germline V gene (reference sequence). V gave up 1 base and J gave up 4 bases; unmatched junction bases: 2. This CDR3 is CASSLDSGGYNEQFF. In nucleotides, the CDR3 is TGTGCCAGCAGCTTAGATAGCGGGGGTTACAATGAGCAGTTCTTC.

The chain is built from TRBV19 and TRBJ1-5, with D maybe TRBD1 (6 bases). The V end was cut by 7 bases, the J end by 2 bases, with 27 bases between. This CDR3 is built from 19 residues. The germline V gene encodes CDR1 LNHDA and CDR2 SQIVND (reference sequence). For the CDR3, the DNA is TGTGCCAGTACCGATTTCCCAGGGGCGTTTCGGAATCGCAATCAGCCCCAGCATTTT. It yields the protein CASTDFPGAFRNRNQPQHF. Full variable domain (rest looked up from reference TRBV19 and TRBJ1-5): DGGITQSPKYLFRKEGQNVTLSCEQNLNHDAMYWYRQDPGQGLRLIYYSQIVNDFQKGDIAEGYSVSREKKESFPLTVTSAQKNPTAFYLCASTDFPGAFRNRNQPQHFGDGTRLSIL.

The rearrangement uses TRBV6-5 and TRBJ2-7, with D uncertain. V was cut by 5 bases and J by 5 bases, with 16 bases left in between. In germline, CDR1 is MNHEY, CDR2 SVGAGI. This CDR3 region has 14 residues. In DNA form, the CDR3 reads TGTGCCAGCAGTGACGGACGGAACGAAGACGAGCAGTACTTC. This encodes CASSDGRNEDEQYF.

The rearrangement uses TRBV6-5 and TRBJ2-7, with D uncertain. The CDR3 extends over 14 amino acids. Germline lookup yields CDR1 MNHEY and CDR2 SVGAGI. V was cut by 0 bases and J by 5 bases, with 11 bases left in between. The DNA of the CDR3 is TGTGCCAGCAGTTACTCGACATTAGGCGACGAGCAGTACTTC. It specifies CASSYSTLGDEQYF.

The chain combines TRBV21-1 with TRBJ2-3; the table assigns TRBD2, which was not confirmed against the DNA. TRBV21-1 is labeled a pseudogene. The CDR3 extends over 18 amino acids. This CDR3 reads CASSKEKRLAVRTDTQYF. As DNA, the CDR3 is TGTGCCAGCAGCAAAGAGAAGAGACTAGCGGTTCGTACAGATACGCAGTATTTT.

The CDR3 DNA follows: TGTGCCATCAGTGACCGGACAGAGCCCGAGGAGCAGTACTTC. Its translation: CAISDRTEPEEQYF. The chain combines TRBV10-3 with TRBJ2-7; D is perhaps TRBD1 (6 bases). Germline assignment: CDR1 ENHRY and CDR2 SYGVKD. Deletions cut 3 bases from V and 7 bases from J, with 16 bases between. This CDR3 comprises 14 residues.

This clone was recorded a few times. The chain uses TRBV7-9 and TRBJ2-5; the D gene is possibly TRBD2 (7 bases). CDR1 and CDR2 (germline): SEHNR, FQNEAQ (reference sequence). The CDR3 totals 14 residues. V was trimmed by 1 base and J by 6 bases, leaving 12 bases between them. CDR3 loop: CASSLDREGKTQYF. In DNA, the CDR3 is TGTGCCAGCAGCTTAGACAGGGAGGGAAAGACCCAGTACTTC.

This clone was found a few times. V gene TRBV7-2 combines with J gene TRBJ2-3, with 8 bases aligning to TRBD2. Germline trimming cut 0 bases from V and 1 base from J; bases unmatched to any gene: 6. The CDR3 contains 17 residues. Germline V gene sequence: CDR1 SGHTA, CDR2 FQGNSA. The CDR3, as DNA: TGTGCCAGCAGCTTAGCCCTAGGAGCGGGAGGCACAGATACGCAGTATTTT. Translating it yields CASSLALGAGGTDTQYF.

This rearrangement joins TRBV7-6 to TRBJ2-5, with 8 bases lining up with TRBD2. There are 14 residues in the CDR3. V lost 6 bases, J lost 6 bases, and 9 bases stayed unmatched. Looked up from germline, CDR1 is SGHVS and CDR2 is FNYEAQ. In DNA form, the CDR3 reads TGTGCCAGCAGATTGGGGGCGGGGGGACAGACCCAGTACTTC. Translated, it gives CASRLGAGGQTQYF.

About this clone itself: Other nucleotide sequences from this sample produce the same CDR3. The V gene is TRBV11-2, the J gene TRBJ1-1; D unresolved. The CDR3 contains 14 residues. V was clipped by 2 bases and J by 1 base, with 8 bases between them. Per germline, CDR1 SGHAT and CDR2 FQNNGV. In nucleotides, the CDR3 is TGTGCCAGCAGCTTAAGTCGAGGGAACACTGAAGCTTTCTTT. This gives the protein CASSLSRGNTEAFF.

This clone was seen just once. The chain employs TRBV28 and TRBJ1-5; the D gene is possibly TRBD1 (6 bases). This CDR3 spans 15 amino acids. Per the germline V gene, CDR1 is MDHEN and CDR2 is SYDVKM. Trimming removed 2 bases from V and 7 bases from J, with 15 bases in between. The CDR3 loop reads CASSLGQGMGQPQHF. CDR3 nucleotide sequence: TGTGCCAGCAGTTTAGGGCAGGGGATGGGGCAGCCCCAGCATTTT.

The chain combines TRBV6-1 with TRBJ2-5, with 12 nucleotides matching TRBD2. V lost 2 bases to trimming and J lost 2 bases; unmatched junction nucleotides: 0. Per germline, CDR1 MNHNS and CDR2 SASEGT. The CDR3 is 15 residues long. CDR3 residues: CASSETSGGQETQYF. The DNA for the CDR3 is TGTGCCAGCAGTGAAACTAGCGGGGGGCAAGAGACCCAGTACTTC.

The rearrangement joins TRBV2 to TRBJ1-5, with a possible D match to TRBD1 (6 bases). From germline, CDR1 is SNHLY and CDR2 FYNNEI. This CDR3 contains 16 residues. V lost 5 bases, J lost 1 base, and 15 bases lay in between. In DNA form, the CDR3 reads TGTGCCAGCAGTTGGGGGACAACTGGGAGCAATCAGCCCCAGCATTTT. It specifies CASSWGTTGSNQPQHF.

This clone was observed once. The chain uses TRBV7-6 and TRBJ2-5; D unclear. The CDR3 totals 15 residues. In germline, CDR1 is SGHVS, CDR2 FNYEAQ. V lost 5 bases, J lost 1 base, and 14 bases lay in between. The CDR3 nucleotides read TGTGCCAGCAGCCCCATCCTCCGGACCCAAGAGACCCAGTACTTC. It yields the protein CASSPILRTQETQYF.

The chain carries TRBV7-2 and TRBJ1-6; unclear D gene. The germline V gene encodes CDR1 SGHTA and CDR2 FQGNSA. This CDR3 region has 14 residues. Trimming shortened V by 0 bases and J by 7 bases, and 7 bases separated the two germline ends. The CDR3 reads CASSLAGLNSPLHF. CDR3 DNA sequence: TGTGCCAGCAGCTTAGCAGGGTTGAATTCACCCCTCCACTTT.

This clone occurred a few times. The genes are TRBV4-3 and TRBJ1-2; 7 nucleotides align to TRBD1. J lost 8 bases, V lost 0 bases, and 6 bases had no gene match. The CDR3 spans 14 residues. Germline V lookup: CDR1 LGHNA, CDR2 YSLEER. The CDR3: CASSQDGQAAGYTF. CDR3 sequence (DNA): TGCGCCAGCAGCCAAGACGGACAGGCTGCCGGCTACACCTTC.

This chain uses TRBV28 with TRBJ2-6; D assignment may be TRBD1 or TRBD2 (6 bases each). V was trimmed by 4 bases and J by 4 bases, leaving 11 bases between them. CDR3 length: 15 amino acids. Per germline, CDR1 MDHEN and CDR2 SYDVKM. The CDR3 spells CASSSGASGANVLTF. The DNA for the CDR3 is TGTGCCAGCAGTTCGGGGGCTTCGGGGGCCAACGTCCTGACTTTC.